Below are 5 T cell receptor beta chains sequenced from a single sample in a study of OX40 agonist ivuxolimab in advanced cancers. The assay was immunoSEQ multiplex PCR, and TCRdb's table has in-frame clones only and misses some. The sample carries about 64,000 clones, roughly 89% recorded once. The input for sequencing was CD4+ or CD8+ T cells sorted from blood, taken in a trial of the OX40 agonist ivuxolimab. These receptors were taken from an adult with an advanced solid tumor such as melanoma, head and neck, liver or kidney cancer.

This chain joins TRBV7-3 and TRBJ2-1, with D hard to call. V gave up 4 bases and J gave up 3 bases, with 10 bases separating them. CDR1 and CDR2 from the germline V gene are SGHTA and FQGTGA. The CDR3 loop spans 14 amino acids. The CDR3: CASSSRASYNEQFF. Written as DNA, the CDR3 is TGTGCCAGCAGCTCCCGGGCCAGCTACAATGAGCAGTTCTTC.

The chain carries TRBV19 and TRBJ1-2; 9 bases align to TRBD1. Germline loops: CDR1 LNHDA, CDR2 SQIVND (reference sequence). The CDR3 length is 12 residues. V lost 6 bases to trimming and J lost 8 bases; unmatched junction nucleotides: 4. The CDR3 reads CASSGTGSGYTF. The CDR3 region has the DNA TGTGCCAGTAGCGGGACAGGGAGCGGCTACACCTTC.

This chain links TRBV29-1 with TRBJ2-3, with D possibly being TRBD1 (6 bases). Trimming removed 2 bases at V and 0 bases at J, with 12 bases between. Germline lookup yields CDR1 SQVTM and CDR2 ANQGSEA. The CDR3 length is 15 residues. CDR3 region: CSVELAGQSTDTQYF. As DNA, the CDR3 is TGCAGCGTTGAATTAGCCGGACAGAGCACAGATACGCAGTATTTT.

This clone was picked up one time. The chain combines TRBV30 with TRBJ2-1; 8 positions match TRBD2. In germline, CDR1 is GTSNPN, CDR2 SVGIG (reference sequence). Trimming cost V 0 bases and J 3 bases; bases outside gene matches: 4. CDR3 length: 15 amino acids. CDR3 sequence reads: CAWSVLSGSYNEQFF. As DNA, the CDR3 is TGTGCCTGGAGTGTCTTAAGCGGGAGCTACAATGAGCAGTTCTTC.

The chain is built from TRBV25-1 and TRBJ2-3, with D unclear. Germline CDR1 is MGHDK and CDR2 is SYGVNS. V gave up 8 bases and J gave up 2 bases, with 11 bases separating them. The CDR3 extends over 13 amino acids. The CDR3 bases are TGTGCCAGCGGTAGAGACACCACAGATACGCAGTATTTT. Its protein is CASGRDTTDTQYF.